Below, 17 T cell receptor beta chains from the same sample are listed, as sequenced in a study of T cell repertoires in aging, cancer and after chemotherapy. Peripheral blood genomic DNA, not sorted cells or RNA, was the template. Rearranged V-D-J TRB sequences were amplified with a mixed TRB-A/B primer pool. TCRdb ran MiXCR on the multiplex PCR reads and lists one entry per CDR3 protein. The table shows more than 2,500 distinct CDR3 sequences, with about 20% occurring only once. Sequencing used blood. These receptors originate from a human donor with a blood cancer.

J is TRBJ2-7 and V is TRBV5-1; TRBD1 agrees at 7 bases. V shed 5 bases, J shed 6 bases, and the junction held 17 bases outside the gene matches. The CDR3 length is 16 residues. Per the germline V gene, CDR1 is SGHRS and CDR2 is YFSETQ. The CDR3 sequence is CASREGDSGGEGEQYF. The CDR3 DNA reads TGCGCCAGCAGAGAGGGGGATTCAGGGGGTGAGGGCGAGCAGTACTTC.

This clonotype is termed medium-sized. The rearrangement uses TRBV7-2 and TRBJ1-4; D perhaps matches TRBD1 (5 bases). The CDR3 is made up of 13 amino acids. The V end lost 5 bases, the J end lost 8 bases, and 12 bases lay between the germline ends. Germline values: CDR1 SGHTA, CDR2 FQGNSA. This CDR3 is CASSRDGGEKLFF. As DNA, the CDR3 is TGTGCCAGCAGCAGGGACGGTGGGGAAAAACTGTTTTTT.

This clonotype came up a few times. The genes are TRBV12-3 or TRBV12-4 and TRBJ1-4; D perhaps matches TRBD1 (6 bases). V lost 3 bases and J 8 bases, leaving 19 bases between the germline ends. The CDR3 runs to 16 residues. The CDR3 nucleotides are TGTGCCAGCAGTTTGTGGAGGGGGACAACGAGGGAAAAACTGTTTTTT. It specifies CASSLWRGTTREKLFF.

A few counts support this clonotype. The DNA for the CDR3 is TGTGCCAGCAGCTTAGACCGGGGGGGACTAGCGGGTGAGCAGTTCTTC. This translates into CASSLDRGGLAGEQFF. This chain joins TRBV7-2 and TRBJ2-1; 12 bases agree with TRBD2. CDR1 and CDR2 from the germline V gene are SGHTA and FQGNSA. The CDR3 totals 16 residues. V was clipped by 1 base and J by 9 bases; unmatched bases: 7.

A note on this clonotype: This could be a read error, since a much larger clone is one nucleotide away. The rearrangement joins TRBV5-1 to TRBJ2-3; 12 nucleotides line up with TRBD2. Per the germline V gene, CDR1 is SGHRS and CDR2 is YFSETQ. The CDR3 extends over 14 amino acids. The CDR3 region is CASGLDLAGGRQYF. CDR3 DNA: TGCGCCAGCGGCTTGGATCTAGCGGGGGGGCGGCAGTATTTT. Variable domain in full (rest from reference TRBV5-1 and TRBJ2-3): KAGVTQTPRYLIKTRGQQVTLSCSPISGHRSVSWYQQTPGQGLQFLFEYFSETQRNKGNFPGRFSGRQFSNSRSEMNVSTLELGDSALYLCASGLDLAGGRQYFGPGTRLTVL.

This clonotype was seen a handful of times. The V call is TRBV28, the J call TRBJ2-2, with TRBD2 matching 10 bases. The junction had 6 bases not matched to a gene; V was cut back by 6 bases and J by 2 bases. Germline CDR1 reads MDHEN; CDR2 reads SYDVKM. CDR3 size: 16 residues. CDR3 sequence reads: CASSIGLAENTGELFF. In DNA form, the CDR3 reads TGTGCCAGCAGCATCGGACTAGCGGAAAACACCGGGGAGCTGTTTTTT.

This clonotype is medium-sized by share. J is TRBJ2-7 and V is TRBV2; possibly TRBD2 for D (6 bases). There are 13 residues in the CDR3. Germline CDR1 is SNHLY and CDR2 is FYNNEI. V was clipped by 3 bases and J by 5 bases, with 11 bases between them. The CDR3 is CASSDGGTHEQYF. The CDR3 nucleotides read TGTGCCAGCAGTGACGGAGGGACCCACGAGCAGTACTTC.

This clonotype was picked up a small number of times. The rearrangement joins TRBV18 to TRBJ1-2, with a weak D call TRBD1 (5 bases). The germline gives CDR1 KGHSH, CDR2 LQKENI. The V and J ends lost 1 base and 2 bases respectively, with 20 bases between them. CDR3 length: 18 residues. CDR3 in DNA: TGTGCCAGCTCACCACTTCCCCCGGGGGTTAAAGGGAACTATGGCTACACCTTC. Protein product: CASSPLPPGVKGNYGYTF.

This clonotype is medium-sized. CDR3 in amino acids: CASNRDLGEAFF. DNA for the CDR3: TGTGCCAGCAATCGGGACCTGGGTGAAGCTTTCTTT. The gene calls are TRBV5-6 and TRBJ1-1, with D possibly being TRBD1 (5 bases). Trimming removed 6 bases from V and 7 bases from J, with 13 bases in between. Germline V lookup: CDR1 SGHDT, CDR2 YYEEEE. The CDR3 runs 12 residues.

The chain links TRBV11-2 to TRBJ2-1, with 8 bases that match TRBD2. The germline V gene encodes CDR1 SGHAT and CDR2 FQNNGV. The V gene end was trimmed by 5 bases and the J gene end by 0 bases; junction bases not matched to a gene: 6. The CDR3 length is 16 residues. CDR3 coding DNA: TGTGCCAGCAGCCCGAGCGGGGGCCCCTCCTACAATGAGCAGTTCTTC. This sequence encodes CASSPSGGPSYNEQFF.

The V call is TRBV5-6, the J call TRBJ1-5, with 8 bases identical to TRBD1. Germline V gene lookup returns CDR1 SGHDT and CDR2 YYEEEE. There are 17 residues in the CDR3. V lost 0 bases, J lost 1 base, and 6 bases stayed unmatched. The CDR3 loop reads CASSLASQGASNQPQHF. The CDR3 coding sequence is TGTGCCAGCAGCTTGGCCAGCCAGGGGGCAAGCAATCAGCCCCAGCATTTT.

This clonotype ranks as medium-sized. This chain connects TRBV19 to TRBJ1-2; 7 bases map to TRBD1. CDR3 length equals 13 residues. CDR1 and CDR2 from the germline V gene are LNHDA and SQIVND (reference sequence). J was trimmed by 4 bases and V by 7 bases; bases with no gene match: 6. The DNA of the CDR3 is TGTGCCAGTAATCACAGGGGTGCCTATGGCTACACCTTC. Encoded protein: CASNHRGAYGYTF.

The CDR3 loop reads CASSPVRGPGEAFF. CDR3 sequence (DNA): TGTGCCAGCTCACCCGTCAGGGGGCCTGGCGAAGCTTTCTTT. J is TRBJ1-1 and V is TRBV18, with 8 positions matching TRBD1. The CDR3 has 14 residues. CDR1 is KGHSH and CDR2 is LQKENI in the germline V gene. V lost 3 bases to trimming and J lost 8 bases; unmatched junction nucleotides: 8.

Only a few counts were recorded for this clonotype. The chain is built from TRBV5-1 and TRBJ2-7; 7 bases match TRBD1. The ends lost 4 bases at V and 3 bases at J; junction bases unmatched: 4. CDR3 size: 13 residues. CDR1 and CDR2 from the germline V gene are SGHRS and YFSETQ. CDR3 in amino acids: CASSRSGGYEQYF. CDR3 nucleotides: TGCGCCAGCAGCCGATCAGGGGGCTACGAGCAGTACTTC.

The chain joins TRBV5-1 to TRBJ2-1; TRBD2 aligns across 9 bases. With 5 bases clipped from V and 9 bases from J, the junction kept 12 bases outside the gene matches. CDR1 and CDR2 from the germline V gene are SGHRS and YFSETQ. The length of the CDR3 is 15 residues. The CDR3 coding sequence is TGCGCCAGCAGTCCCGGCGGGGGGGCATGGCTTGAGCAGTTCTTC. This encodes CASSPGGGAWLEQFF. Based on the CDR3 plus reference TRBV5-1 and TRBJ2-1, the full variable domain is KAGVTQTPRYLIKTRGQQVTLSCSPISGHRSVSWYQQTPGQGLQFLFEYFSETQRNKGNFPGRFSGRQFSNSRSEMNVSTLELGDSALYLCASSPGGGAWLEQFFGPGTRLTVL.

As for this clonotype: The junction differs from germline at one of its ends, possibly a read error. This chain links TRBV7-2 with TRBJ2-1, with TRBD1 matching 7 bases. This CDR3 comprises 13 residues. Germline V gene sequence: CDR1 SGHTA, CDR2 FQGNSA. The CDR3 loop is CASSWDSRNEQFF. CDR3 DNA sequence: TGTGCTAGCAGCTGGGACAGTCGCAATGAGCAGTTCTTC. Supplemented by reference TRBV7-2 and TRBJ2-1, the full variable domain reads GAGVSQSPSNKVTEKGKDVELRCDPISGHTALYWYRQSLGQGLEFLIYFQGNSAPDKSGLPSDRFSAERTGGSVSTLTIQRTQQEDSAVYLCASSWDSRNEQFFGPGTRLTVL.

This clonotype is deemed medium-sized (0.01 to 0.1%). This chain connects TRBV19 to TRBJ2-7; D unresolved. Deletions cut 3 bases from V and 3 bases from J, with 9 bases between. The germline V gene encodes CDR1 LNHDA and CDR2 SQIVND (reference sequence). CDR3 length: 13 residues. The CDR3 DNA reads as TGTGCCAGTAGTATTGGGGTAGGCTACGAGCAGTACTTC. Translating gives CASSIGVGYEQYF.